This T cell receptor (beta chain) is from a study of OX40 agonist ivuxolimab in advanced cancers. About the full investigation: The costimulatory receptor OX40 (CD134) was targeted by ivuxolimab, a fully human IgG2 agonistic monoclonal antibody. Intravenous ivuxolimab was administered to patients every 2 weeks at six dose levels: 0.01, 0.1, 0.3, 1.5, 3 and 10 mg/kg. Among the roughly 52 dose-escalation patients, about 19 had hepatocellular carcinoma, roughly 15 melanoma, 9 renal cell carcinoma and 9 head and neck cancer. The dose-escalation cohort was roughly 83% male with a mean age of roughly 60 years, ranging from roughly 23 to 90. Patients were allowed to have had prior anti-PD-1, anti-PD-L1 or anti-CTLA-4 therapy, and about 40% of the dose-escalation patients had been treated with checkpoint inhibitors. Partial responses were achieved by three dose-escalation patients, of whom one had hepatocellular carcinoma and two had cutaneous melanoma. Peripheral TCRbeta sequencing aimed to test whether ivuxolimab altered TCR sequence diversity and caused clonal T-cell expansion. The paper covers the monotherapy dose-escalation part of the phase I ivuxolimab trial, which included N ≈ 50 patients.

To sequence the TCRbeta CDR3 region, genomic DNA was isolated from the sorted cells. TCRbeta CDR3 regions were sequenced using the immunoSEQ Assay. Here the immuneACCESS table is served through TCRdb, limited to in-frame sequences with V and J called. Missing clones are a known gap in these copies; in checked studies unresolved V genes cover under half, and the rest lacks a known reason. The sample data list some 59,000 clones, and 80% to 90% of these were observed just once. Together, the top ten hold 2.4% of the sample. About this clone itself: Its recognized antigen is unknown. No much larger clone is present one base from it, and per-base qualities are unavailable.

The CDR1 and CDR2 encoded by the germline V gene are MDHEN and SYDVKM. From cysteine to phenylalanine, the CDR3 is 15 amino acids long. The DNA shown is the 45-base CDR3, in frame from base 1. V loses 8 bases of germline sequence and J loses 2 bases, and the interval between the two ends is 18 bases. Patients with autoimmune disease history or receiving systemic immunosuppression were excluded from the trial. Peripheral blood for TCR sequencing was drawn from every dose cohort at baseline, at cycle 4 day 1 and at cycle 7 day 1. The samples were drawn from a first-in-human, open-label, multicenter phase I dose-escalation trial of ivuxolimab. Adults with locally advanced or metastatic melanoma, renal cell carcinoma, hepatocellular carcinoma or head and neck squamous cell carcinoma were enrolled in the trial. Before TCR sequencing, CD4+ and CD8+ T cells were separately sorted from peripheral blood. The research as a whole found: At doses of 0.1 to 3.0 mg/kg, clonal expansion of both CD4+ and CD8+ blood T cells was observed from baseline to week 6. Low levels of normalized T-cell clonal expansion were also seen in some patients who did not respond. After ivuxolimab, expanded clones were on average more numerous among CD8+ T cells than among CD4+ T cells. The antigen specificity of the peripheral T cells that underwent clonal expansion was not determined. In the 0.1-3.0 mg/kg groups, partial responders had among the lowest normalized peripheral clonal expansion, particularly in CD8+ T cells.

The clonotype originates from an adult with an advanced solid tumor such as melanoma, head and neck, liver or kidney cancer. Sample: CD4+ or CD8+ T cells sorted from blood, taken in a trial of the OX40 agonist ivuxolimab. The sequence links TRBV28 to TRBJ1-2; the D region possibly corresponds to TRBD1 (5 bases align). The CDR3 protein is CASGSYGGLNYGYTF. The nucleotide sequence reads as follows: TGTGCCAGCGGATCTTACGGGGGTCTGAACTATGGCTACACCTTC.